This entry concerns a single T cell receptor beta chain. The antigen remains undetermined. This PCR relied on a set of 60 Vbeta primers and 13 Jbeta primers. Sequencing was performed with immunoSEQ multiplex PCR; in TCRdb, only in-frame clones are kept and a portion is missing. The sample lists about 140,000 clones, nearly 85% seen once, with 3% to 3.5% in the top ten. This specimen comes from a study of cytomegalovirus exposure and HLA in healthy donors. The study's findings and limits: The HLA-A and HLA-B alleles of most subjects were reportedly predicted accurately from TCR beta sequences. Near-uniform donor sequencing depth was presumed by presence/absence analyses. Later analysis found that TCR beta chains associated with HLA were more clonally expanded than other, equally common chains.

What was sequenced was PBMCs. This clonotype was obtained from a male donor in good health and CMV-seronegative.

CDR3: CASSPGLANTGELFF. CDR3 nucleotides: TGTGCCAGCTCACCGGGACTAGCGAACACCGGGGAGCTGTTTTTT. This sequence joins TRBV18 and TRBJ2-2; 8 bases agree with TRBD2. The CDR3 extends over 15 amino acids. The germline V gene has CDR1 KGHSH and CDR2 LQKENI. The J segment lost 0 bases and the V segment lost 3 bases, leaving 0 bases of the junction unmatched.